This record concerns one T cell receptor (beta chain) sequence. Its cognate antigen is unknown. This sample stems from a study of identical twins. Study observations and caveats: Compared with models, monozygotic twins showed more out-of-frame TCR alpha sharing.

Germline CDR1 reads SGHTA; CDR2 reads FQGNSA. V lost 3 bases and J lost 5, with 13 bases in between. CDR3 size: 15 residues. From the 5' RACE reads, TCRdb called clonotypes with MiXCR, one entry per CDR3 protein. Of about 920,000 distinct CDR3 sequences listed, about 12% are singletons. These data are also associated with another study on yellow fever vaccine responses in identical twins.

Sequencing used PBMCs. The chain links TRBV7-2 to TRBJ2-2; tentatively, D is TRBD1 or TRBD2 (6 bases each). The receptor comes from a woman aged 18-30 years in good health. The CDR3 coding sequence is TGTGCCAGCAGCTTTGGGGGGCTCGGAACCGGGGAGCTGTTTTTT. It encodes CASSFGGLGTGELFF.